A single TCR beta chain is shown here with its context. Its target is not known. This table comes from immunoSEQ multiplex PCR, and its TCRdb copy is limited to in-frame clones, with some not included. The sample has roughly 45,000 clones, roughly four fifths seen once. The CDR3 is 15 residues long. The trim removed 0 bases at V and 5 bases at J, leaving 5 bases unmatched. Per germline, CDR1 GTSNPN and CDR2 SVGIG (reference sequence). The data were taken from a study of vaccination effects on CD4 cells after COVID-19. Antigen-specific CD4+ T cells expanded by the ViraFEST assay with viral peptide pools were then sequenced. Culture proceeded for 10 days, and CD4+ T cells were then isolated. PCR showed that the person got SARS-CoV-2 infection at some point between March and December 2020.

The source is a human donor who had a prior SARS-CoV-2 infection. Sequences were derived from CD4+ T cells from PBMCs cultured with a peptide pool, sampled before COVID-19 vaccination. The chain carries TRBV30 and TRBJ2-3; 10 bases align to TRBD1. The CDR3 is CAWSVGDRGEDTQYF. The DNA of the CDR3 is TGTGCCTGGAGTGTAGGGGACAGGGGTGAAGATACGCAGTATTTT.